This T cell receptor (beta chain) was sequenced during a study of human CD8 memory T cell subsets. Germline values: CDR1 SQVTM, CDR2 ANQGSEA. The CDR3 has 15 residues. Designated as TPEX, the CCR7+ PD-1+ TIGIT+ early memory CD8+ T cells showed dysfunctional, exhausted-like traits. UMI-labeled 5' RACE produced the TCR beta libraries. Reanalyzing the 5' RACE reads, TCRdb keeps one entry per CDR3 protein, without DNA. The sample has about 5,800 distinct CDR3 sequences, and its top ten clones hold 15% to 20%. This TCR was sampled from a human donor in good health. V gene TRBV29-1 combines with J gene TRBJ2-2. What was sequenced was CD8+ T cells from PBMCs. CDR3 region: CSASTPRMNTGELFF.